This T cell receptor beta chain was obtained from a study of blood T cell repertoires in COVID-19. The CDR3 totals 13 residues. Trimming cost V 10 bases and J 6 bases, with 16 bases left between them. The V gene's germline CDR1 is MNHEY and CDR2 SVGAGI. The repertoire was sequenced with immunoSEQ multiplex PCR; TCRdb's copy has only in-frame clones and lacks some. The sample lists around 250,000 clones, around 83% occurring once. V and J are TRBV6-5 and TRBJ1-5; a weak D match, TRBD1 (6 bases). Sequenced input: peripheral blood. The clonotype was recovered from a man aged 25 to 45 who had recovered from COVID-19. The CDR3 region is CATRLQGTQPQHF. CDR3 bases: TGTGCCACCAGATTACAGGGCACTCAGCCCCAGCATTTT.